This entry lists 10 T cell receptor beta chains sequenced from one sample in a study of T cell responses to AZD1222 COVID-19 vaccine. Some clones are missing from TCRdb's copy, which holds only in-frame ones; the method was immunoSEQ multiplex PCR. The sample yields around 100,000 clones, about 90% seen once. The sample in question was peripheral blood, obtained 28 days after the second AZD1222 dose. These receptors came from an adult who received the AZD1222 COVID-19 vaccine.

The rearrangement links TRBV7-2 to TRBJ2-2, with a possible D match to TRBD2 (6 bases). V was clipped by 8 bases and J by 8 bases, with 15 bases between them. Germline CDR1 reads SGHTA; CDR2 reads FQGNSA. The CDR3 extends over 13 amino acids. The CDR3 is CASARAGAGELFF. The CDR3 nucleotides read TGTGCCAGCGCTCGAGCGGGCGCGGGGGAGCTGTTTTTT.

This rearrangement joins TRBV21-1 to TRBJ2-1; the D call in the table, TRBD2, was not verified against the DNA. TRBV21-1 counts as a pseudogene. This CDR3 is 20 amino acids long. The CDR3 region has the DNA TGTGCCAGCAGCAAAGGAGTTATAGGCGGGAGCATGGTTACCTACAATGAGCAGTTCTTC. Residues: CASSKGVIGGSMVTYNEQFF.

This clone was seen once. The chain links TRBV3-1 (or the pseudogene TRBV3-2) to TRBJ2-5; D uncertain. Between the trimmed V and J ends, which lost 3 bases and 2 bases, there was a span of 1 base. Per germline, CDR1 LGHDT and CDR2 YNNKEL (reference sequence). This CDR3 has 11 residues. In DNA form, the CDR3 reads TGTGCCAGCAGCCAGCAAGAGACCCAGTACTTC. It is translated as CASSQQETQYF.

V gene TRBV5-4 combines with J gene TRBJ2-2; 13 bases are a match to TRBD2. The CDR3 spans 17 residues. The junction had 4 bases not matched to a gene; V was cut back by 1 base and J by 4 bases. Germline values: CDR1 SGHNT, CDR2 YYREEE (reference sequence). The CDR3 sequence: CASSLLLAGGLTGELFF. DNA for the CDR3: TGTGCCAGCAGCTTGCTACTAGCGGGAGGGCTCACCGGGGAGCTGTTTTTT.

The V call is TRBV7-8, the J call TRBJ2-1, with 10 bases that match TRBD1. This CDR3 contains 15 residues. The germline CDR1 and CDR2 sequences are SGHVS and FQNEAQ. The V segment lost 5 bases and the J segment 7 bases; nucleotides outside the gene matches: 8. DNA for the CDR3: TGTGCCAGCAGCCGGACAGGGGGTTTAGAGAATGAGCAGTTCTTC. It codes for CASSRTGGLENEQFF. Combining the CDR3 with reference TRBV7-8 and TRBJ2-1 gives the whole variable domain GAGVSQSPRYKVAKRGQDVALRCDPISGHVSLFWYQQALGQGPEFLTYFQNEAQLDKSGLPSDRFFAERPEGSVSTLKIQRTQQEDSAVYLCASSRTGGLENEQFFGPGTRLTVL.

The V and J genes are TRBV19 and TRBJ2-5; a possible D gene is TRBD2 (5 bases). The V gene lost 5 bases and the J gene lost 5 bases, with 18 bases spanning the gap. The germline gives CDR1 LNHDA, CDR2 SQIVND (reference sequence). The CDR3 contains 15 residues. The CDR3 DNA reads TGTGCCAGTAGTGAATCCGGGATGCCAAGGGAGACCCAGTACTTC. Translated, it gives CASSESGMPRETQYF.

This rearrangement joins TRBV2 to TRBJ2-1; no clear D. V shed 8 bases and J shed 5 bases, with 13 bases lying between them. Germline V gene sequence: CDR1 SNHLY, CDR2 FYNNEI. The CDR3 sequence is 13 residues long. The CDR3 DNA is TGTGCCAGCGTTAAGGATCGAAACAATGAGCAGTTCTTC. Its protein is CASVKDRNNEQFF. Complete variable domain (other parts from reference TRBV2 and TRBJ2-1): EPEVTQTPSHQVTQMGQEVILRCVPISNHLYFYWYRQILGQKVEFLVSFYNNEISEKSEIFDDQFSVERPDGSNFTLKIRSTKLEDSAMYFCASVKDRNNEQFFGPGTRLTVL.

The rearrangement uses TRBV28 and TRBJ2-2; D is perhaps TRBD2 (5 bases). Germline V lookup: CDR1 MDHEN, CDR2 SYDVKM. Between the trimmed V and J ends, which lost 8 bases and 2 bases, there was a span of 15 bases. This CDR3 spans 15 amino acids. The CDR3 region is CASWFRTGNTGELFF. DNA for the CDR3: TGTGCCAGCTGGTTCAGAACGGGAAACACCGGGGAGCTGTTTTTT. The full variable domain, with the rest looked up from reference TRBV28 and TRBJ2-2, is DVKVTQSSRYLVKRTGEKVFLECVQDMDHENMFWYRQDPGLGLRLIYFSYDVKMKEKGDIPEGYSVSREKKERFSLILESASTNQTSMYLCASWFRTGNTGELFFGEGSRLTVL.

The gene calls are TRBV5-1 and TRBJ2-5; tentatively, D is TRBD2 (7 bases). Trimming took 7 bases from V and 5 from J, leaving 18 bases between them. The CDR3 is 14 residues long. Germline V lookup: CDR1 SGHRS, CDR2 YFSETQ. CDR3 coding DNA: TGCGCCAGCGTGAGGACAGCCGGGAGGGAGACCCAGTACTTC. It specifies CASVRTAGRETQYF.

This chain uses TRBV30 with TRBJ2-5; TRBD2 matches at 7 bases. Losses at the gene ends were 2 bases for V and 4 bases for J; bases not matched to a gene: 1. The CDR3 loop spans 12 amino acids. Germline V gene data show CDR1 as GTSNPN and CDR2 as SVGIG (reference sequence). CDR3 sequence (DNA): TGTGCCTGGAGTAGCGGGATAGAGACCCAGTACTTC. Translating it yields CAWSSGIETQYF.